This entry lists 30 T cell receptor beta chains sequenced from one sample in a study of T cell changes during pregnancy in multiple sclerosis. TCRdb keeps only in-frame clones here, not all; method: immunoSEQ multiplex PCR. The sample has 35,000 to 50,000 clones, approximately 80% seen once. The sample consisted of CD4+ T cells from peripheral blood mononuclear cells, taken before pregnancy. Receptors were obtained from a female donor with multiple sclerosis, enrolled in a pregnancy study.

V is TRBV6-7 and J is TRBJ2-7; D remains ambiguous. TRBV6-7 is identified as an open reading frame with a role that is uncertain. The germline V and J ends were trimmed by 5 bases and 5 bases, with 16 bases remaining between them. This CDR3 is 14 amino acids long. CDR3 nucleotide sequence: TGTGCCAGCAGTCCAAAACAGAGTGGCGACGAGCAGTACTTC. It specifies CASSPKQSGDEQYF.

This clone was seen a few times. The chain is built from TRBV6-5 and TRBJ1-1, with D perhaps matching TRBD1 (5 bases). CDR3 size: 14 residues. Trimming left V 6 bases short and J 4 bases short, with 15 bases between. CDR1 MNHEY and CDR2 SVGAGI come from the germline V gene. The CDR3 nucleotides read TGTGCCAGCAGACGAGAAGGCGGGGGCACTGAAGCTTTCTTT. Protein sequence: CASRREGGGTEAFF.

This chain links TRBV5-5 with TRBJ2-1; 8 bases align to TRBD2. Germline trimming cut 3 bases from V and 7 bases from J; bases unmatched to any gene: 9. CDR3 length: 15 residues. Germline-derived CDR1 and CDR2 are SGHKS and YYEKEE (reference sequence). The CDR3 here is CASSYLGTRGNEQFF. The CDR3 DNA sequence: TGTGCCAGCAGCTACCTGGGGACTAGGGGGAATGAGCAGTTCTTC.

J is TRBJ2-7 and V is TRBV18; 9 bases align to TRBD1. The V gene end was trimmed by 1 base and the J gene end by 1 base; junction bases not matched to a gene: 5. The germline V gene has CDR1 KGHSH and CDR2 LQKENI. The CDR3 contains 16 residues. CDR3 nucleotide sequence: TGTGCCAGCTCACCACGAGTGGGACAGGGATCCTACGAGCAGTACTTC. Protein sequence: CASSPRVGQGSYEQYF. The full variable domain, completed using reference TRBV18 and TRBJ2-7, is NAGVMQNPRHLVRRRGQEARLRCSPMKGHSHVYWYRQLPEEGLKFMVYLQKENIIDESGMPKERFSAEFPKEGPSILRIQQVVRGDSAAYFCASSPRVGQGSYEQYFGPGTRLTVT.

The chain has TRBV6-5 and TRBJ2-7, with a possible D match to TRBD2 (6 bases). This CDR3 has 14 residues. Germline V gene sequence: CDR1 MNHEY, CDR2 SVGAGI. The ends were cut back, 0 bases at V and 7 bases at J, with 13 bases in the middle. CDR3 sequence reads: CASSYSGGEREQYF. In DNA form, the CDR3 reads TGTGCCAGCAGTTACTCGGGAGGAGAGCGGGAGCAGTACTTC.

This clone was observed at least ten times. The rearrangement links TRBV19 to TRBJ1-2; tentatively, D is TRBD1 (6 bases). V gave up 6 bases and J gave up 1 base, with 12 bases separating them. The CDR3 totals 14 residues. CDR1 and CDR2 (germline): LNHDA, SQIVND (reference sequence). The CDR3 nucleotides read TGTGCCAGTAGAGGGACATCTTATAACTATGGCTACACCTTC. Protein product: CASRGTSYNYGYTF.

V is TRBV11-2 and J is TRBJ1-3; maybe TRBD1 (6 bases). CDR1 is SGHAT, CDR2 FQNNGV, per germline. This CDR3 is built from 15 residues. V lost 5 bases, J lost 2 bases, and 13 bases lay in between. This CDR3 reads CASSTHGTPGNTIYF. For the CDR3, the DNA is TGTGCCAGCAGCACTCACGGGACACCTGGAAACACCATATATTTT.

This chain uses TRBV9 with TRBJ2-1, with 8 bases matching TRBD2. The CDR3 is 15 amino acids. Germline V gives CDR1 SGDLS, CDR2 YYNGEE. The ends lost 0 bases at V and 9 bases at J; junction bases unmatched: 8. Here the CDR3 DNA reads TGTGCCAGCAGCGTAGCTTCGGGGGGGGCCGGTGAGCAGTTCTTC. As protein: CASSVASGGAGEQFF.

CDR3 sequence: CASSQPVGWLGGTEAFF. DNA of the CDR3: TGTGCCAGCAGCCAACCCGTTGGATGGTTAGGGGGCACTGAAGCTTTCTTT. The rearrangement uses TRBV4-2 and TRBJ1-1; D may be TRBD1 (6 bases). Germline V CDR1 and CDR2: LGHNA, YNFKEQ. Trimming took 2 bases from V and 4 from J, leaving 20 bases between them. The CDR3 loop spans 17 amino acids.

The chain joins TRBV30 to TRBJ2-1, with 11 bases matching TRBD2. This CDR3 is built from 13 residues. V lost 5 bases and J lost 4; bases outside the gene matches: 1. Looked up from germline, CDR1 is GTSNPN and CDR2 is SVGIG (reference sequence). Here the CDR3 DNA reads TGTGCCTGGGGGACTAGCGGATACAATGAGCAGTTCTTC. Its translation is CAWGTSGYNEQFF.

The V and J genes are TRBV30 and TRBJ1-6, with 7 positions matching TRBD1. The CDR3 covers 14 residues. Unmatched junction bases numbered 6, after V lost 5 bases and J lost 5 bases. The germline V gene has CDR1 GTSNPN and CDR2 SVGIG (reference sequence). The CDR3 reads CAWARDSNNSPLHF. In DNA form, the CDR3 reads TGTGCCTGGGCTAGGGACAGCAATAATTCACCCCTCCACTTT.

Here the CDR3 DNA reads TGTGCCAGCAGTGACCCCCTGACAGGGAGGATAGTATTGGGTTACAATGAGCAGTTCTTC. Translation: CASSDPLTGRIVLGYNEQFF. V is TRBV28 and J is TRBJ2-1; D possibly corresponds to TRBD1 (7 bases). Germline-derived CDR1 and CDR2 are MDHEN and SYDVKM. The CDR3 has 20 residues. Between the trimmed V and J ends, which lost 5 bases and 4 bases, there was a span of 30 bases.

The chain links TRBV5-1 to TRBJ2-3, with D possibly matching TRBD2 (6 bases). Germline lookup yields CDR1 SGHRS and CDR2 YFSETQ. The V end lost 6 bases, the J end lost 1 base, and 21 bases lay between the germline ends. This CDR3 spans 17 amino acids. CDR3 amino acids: CASTLWGDRKGTDTQYF. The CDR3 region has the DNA TGCGCCAGCACCCTTTGGGGGGATCGTAAGGGCACAGATACGCAGTATTTT.

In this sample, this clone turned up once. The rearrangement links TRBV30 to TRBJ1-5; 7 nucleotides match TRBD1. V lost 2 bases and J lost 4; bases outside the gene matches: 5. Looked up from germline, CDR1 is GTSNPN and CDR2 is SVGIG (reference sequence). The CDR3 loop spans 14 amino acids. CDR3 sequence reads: CAWSSAGGNQPQHF. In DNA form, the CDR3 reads TGTGCCTGGAGTTCGGCAGGGGGGAATCAGCCCCAGCATTTT.

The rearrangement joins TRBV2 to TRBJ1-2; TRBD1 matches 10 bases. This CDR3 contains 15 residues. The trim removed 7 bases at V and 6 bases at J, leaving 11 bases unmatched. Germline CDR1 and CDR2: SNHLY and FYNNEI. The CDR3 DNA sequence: TGTGCCAGCAACCGGGAAGGGACAGGGGTAGATGGCTACACCTTC. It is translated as CASNREGTGVDGYTF.

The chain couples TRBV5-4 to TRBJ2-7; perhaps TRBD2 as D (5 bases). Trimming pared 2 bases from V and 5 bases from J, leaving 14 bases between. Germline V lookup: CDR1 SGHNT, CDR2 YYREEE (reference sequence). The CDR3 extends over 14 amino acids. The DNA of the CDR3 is TGTGCCAGCAGCTTTCCGGAGGATAAGGACGAGCAGTACTTC. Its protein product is CASSFPEDKDEQYF.

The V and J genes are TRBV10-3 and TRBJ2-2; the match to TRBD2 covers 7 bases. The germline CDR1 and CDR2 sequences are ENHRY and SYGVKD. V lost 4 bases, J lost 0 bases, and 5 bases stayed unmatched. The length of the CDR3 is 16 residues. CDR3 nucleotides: TGTGCCATCAGTGGCCTAGCGGATCCGAACACCGGGGAGCTGTTTTTT. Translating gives CAISGLADPNTGELFF.

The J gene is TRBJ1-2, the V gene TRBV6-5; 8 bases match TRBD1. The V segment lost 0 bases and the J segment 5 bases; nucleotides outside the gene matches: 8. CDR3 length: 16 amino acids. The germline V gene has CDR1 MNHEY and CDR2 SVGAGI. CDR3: CASSYSRQGSVYGYTF. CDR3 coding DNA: TGTGCCAGCAGTTACTCGAGACAGGGGAGCGTTTATGGCTACACCTTC.

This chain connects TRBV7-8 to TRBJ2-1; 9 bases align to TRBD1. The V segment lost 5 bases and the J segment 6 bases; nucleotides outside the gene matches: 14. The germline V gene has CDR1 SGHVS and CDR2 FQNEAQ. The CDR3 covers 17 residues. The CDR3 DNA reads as TGTGCCAGCAGCATATTGCCTAAGGACAGGGGTTTCAATGAGCAGTTCTTC. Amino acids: CASSILPKDRGFNEQFF. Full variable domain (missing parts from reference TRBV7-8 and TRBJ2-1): GAGVSQSPRYKVAKRGQDVALRCDPISGHVSLFWYQQALGQGPEFLTYFQNEAQLDKSGLPSDRFFAERPEGSVSTLKIQRTQQEDSAVYLCASSILPKDRGFNEQFFGPGTRLTVL.

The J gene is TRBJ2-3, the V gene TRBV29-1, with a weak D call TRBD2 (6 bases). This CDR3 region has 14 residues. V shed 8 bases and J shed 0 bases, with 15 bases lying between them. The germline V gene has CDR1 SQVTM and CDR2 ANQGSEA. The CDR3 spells CSIRTTSSTDTQYF. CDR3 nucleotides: TGCAGCATACGGACTACCTCAAGCACAGATACGCAGTATTTT.

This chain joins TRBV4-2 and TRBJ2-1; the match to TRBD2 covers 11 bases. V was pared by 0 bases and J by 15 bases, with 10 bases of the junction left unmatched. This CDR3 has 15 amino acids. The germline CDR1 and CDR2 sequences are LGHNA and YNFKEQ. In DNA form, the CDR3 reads TGTGCCAGCAGCCAAGATGTTGGTAGCGGGAGGGGGCTGTTCTTC. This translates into CASSQDVGSGRGLFF.

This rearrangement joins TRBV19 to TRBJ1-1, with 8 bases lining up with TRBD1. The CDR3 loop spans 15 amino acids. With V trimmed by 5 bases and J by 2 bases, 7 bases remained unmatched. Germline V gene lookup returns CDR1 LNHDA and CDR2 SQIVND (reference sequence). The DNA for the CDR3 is TGTGCCAGTAGTGCAAACAGGGGGGTAAACACTGAAGCTTTCTTT. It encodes CASSANRGVNTEAFF.

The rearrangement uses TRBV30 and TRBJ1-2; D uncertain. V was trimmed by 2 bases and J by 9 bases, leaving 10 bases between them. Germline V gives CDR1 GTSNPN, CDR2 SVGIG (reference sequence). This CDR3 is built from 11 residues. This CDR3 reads CAWSFSSSYTF. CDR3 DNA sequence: TGTGCCTGGAGTTTTAGCTCTAGCTACACCTTC.

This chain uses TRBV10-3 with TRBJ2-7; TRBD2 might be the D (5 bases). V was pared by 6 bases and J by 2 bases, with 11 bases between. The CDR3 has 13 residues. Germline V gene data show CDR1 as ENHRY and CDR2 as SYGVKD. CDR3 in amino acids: CAIREAGTYEQYF. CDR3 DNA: TGTGCCATCAGGGAGGCAGGAACCTACGAGCAGTACTTC.

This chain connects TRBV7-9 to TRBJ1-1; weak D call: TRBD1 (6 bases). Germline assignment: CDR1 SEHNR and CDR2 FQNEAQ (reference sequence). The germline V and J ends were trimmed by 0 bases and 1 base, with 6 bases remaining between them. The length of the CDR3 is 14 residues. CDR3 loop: CASSLADRNTEAFF. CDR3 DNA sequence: TGTGCCAGCAGCTTAGCGGACAGGAACACTGAAGCTTTCTTT. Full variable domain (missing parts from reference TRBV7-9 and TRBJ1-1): DTGVSQNPRHKITKRGQNVTFRCDPISEHNRLYWYRQTLGQGPEFLTYFQNEAQLEKSRLLSDRFSAERPKGSFSTLEIQRTEQGDSAMYLCASSLADRNTEAFFGQGTRLTVV.

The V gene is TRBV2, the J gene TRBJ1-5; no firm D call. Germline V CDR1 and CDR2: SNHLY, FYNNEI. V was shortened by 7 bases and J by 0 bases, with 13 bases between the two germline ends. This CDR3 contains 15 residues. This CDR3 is CASKKEFYSNQPQHF. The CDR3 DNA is TGTGCCAGCAAAAAGGAGTTTTATAGCAATCAGCCCCAGCATTTT.

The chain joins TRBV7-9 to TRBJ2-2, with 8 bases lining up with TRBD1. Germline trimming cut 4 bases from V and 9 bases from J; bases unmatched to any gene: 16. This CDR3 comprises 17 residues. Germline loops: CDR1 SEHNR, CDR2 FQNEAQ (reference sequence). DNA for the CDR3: TGTGCCAGCAGCTACCCCGGGACAGGCGGCTCAGAGCGGGAGCTGTTTTTT. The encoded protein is CASSYPGTGGSERELFF.

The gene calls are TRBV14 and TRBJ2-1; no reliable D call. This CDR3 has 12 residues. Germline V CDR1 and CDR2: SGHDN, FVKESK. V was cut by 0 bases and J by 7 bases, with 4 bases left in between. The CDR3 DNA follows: TGTGCCAGCAGCCAAGATTCGAATGAGCAGTTCTTC. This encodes CASSQDSNEQFF.

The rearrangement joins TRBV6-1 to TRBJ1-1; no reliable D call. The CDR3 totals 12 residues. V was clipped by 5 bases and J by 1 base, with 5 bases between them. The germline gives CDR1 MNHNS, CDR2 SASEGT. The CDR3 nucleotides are TGTGCCAGCAGTCGGAGGAACACTGAAGCTTTCTTT. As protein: CASSRRNTEAFF.

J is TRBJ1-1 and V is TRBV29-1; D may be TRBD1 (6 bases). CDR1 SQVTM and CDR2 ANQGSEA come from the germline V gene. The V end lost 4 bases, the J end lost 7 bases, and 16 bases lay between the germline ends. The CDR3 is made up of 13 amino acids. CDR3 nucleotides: TGCAGCGTTGGGAGAACAGGGTTGGGTGAAGCTTTCTTT. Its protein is CSVGRTGLGEAFF.